Below, 3 T cell receptor beta chains from the same sample are listed, as sequenced in a study of T-cell memory formation after mild COVID-19. MiXCR, run by TCRdb on the 5' RACE reads, gives a single entry per CDR3 protein. The data show fewer than 150,000 distinct CDR3 sequences, approximately 5.9% seen once. The sample consisted of PBMCs or a T cell subset sorted from them (not recorded which). These receptors were collected from an adult woman who had mild COVID-19 (a few samples of this study predate the infection). Cell type and time point are not known.

This clonotype was counted many times. This chain uses TRBV6-5 with TRBJ2-7; no clear D. This CDR3 is 13 amino acids long. The germline V and J ends were trimmed by 5 bases and 6 bases, with 14 bases remaining between them. Germline V gene sequence: CDR1 MNHEY, CDR2 SVGAGI. The CDR3 region is CASSPLMGFEQYF. CDR3 sequence (DNA): TGTGCCAGCAGTCCGTTAATGGGTTTCGAGCAGTACTTC.

A few counts support this clonotype. The chain recombines TRBV28 with TRBJ1-1; D remains unclear. Germline V gene data show CDR1 as MDHEN and CDR2 as SYDVKM. The CDR3 spans 14 residues. Trimming removed 1 base at V and 4 bases at J, with 10 bases between. CDR3 sequence (DNA): TGTGCCAGCAGTTTATCGGTGCGGGGCACTGAAGCTTTCTTT. Translating gives CASSLSVRGTEAFF.

This sequence joins TRBV5-4 and TRBJ2-7; the D is unclear. The V end was cut by 0 bases, the J end by 3 bases, with 16 bases between. The length of the CDR3 is 16 residues. Germline CDR1 SGHNT, CDR2 YYREEE (reference sequence). The CDR3 nucleotides are TGTGCCAGCAGCTTGGTGTCCGGTCTTTCCAACTACGAGCAGTACTTC. Its protein product is CASSLVSGLSNYEQYF. Based on the CDR3 plus reference TRBV5-4 and TRBJ2-7, the full variable domain is ETGVTQSPTHLIKTRGQQVTLRCSSQSGHNTVSWYQQALGQGPQFIFQYYREEENGRGNFPPRFSGLQFPNYSSELNVNALELDDSALYLCASSLVSGLSNYEQYFGPGTRLTVT.